This T cell receptor beta chain was sequenced in a study of T cell changes during pregnancy in multiple sclerosis. Assay used: immunoSEQ multiplex PCR; TCRdb lists only in-frame clones, some missing. The data hold 61,000 or so clones, with about 94% observed a single time. The clonotype comes from a female donor with multiple sclerosis, enrolled in a pregnancy study. The source material was CD4+ T cells from peripheral blood mononuclear cells, sampled before pregnancy.

CDR3 bases: TGTGCCAGTAGCTCCTGGGGGGGCAGGGAATCCGAGACCCAGTACTTC. This encodes CASSSWGGRESETQYF. This chain uses TRBV19 with TRBJ2-5; a weak D match, TRBD2 (7 bases). The germline gives CDR1 LNHDA, CDR2 SQIVND (reference sequence). Trimming took 6 bases from V and 5 from J, leaving 22 bases between them. CDR3 size: 16 residues.